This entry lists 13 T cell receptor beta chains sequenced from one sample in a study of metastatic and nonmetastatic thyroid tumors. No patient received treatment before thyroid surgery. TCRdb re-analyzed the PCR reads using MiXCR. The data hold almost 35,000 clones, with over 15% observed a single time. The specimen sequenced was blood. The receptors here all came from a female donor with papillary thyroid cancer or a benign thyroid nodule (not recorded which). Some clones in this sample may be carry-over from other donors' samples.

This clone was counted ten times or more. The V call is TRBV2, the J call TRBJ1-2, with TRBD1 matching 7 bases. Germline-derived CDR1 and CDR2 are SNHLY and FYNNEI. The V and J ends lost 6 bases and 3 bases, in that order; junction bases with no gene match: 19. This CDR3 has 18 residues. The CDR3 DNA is TGTGCCAGCAGACCCACCTATGCAGACAGGGAGGGCGACTATGGCTACACCTTC. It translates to CASRPTYADREGDYGYTF. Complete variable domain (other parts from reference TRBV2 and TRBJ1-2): EPEVTQTPSHQVTQMGQEVILRCVPISNHLYFYWYRQILGQKVEFLVSFYNNEISEKSEIFDDQFSVERPDGSNFTLKIRSTKLEDSAMYFCASRPTYADREGDYGYTFGSGTRLTVV.

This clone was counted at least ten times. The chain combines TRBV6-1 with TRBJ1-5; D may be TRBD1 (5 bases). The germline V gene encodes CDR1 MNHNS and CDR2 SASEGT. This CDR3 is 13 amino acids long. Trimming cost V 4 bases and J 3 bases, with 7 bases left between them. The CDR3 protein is CASSGTFNQPQHF. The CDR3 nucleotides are TGTGCCAGCAGTGGGACATTCAATCAGCCCCAGCATTTT.

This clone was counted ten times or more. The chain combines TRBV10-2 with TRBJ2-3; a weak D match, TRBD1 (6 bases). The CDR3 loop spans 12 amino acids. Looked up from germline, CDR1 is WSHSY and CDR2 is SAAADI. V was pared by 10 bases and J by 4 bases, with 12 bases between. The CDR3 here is CATISGADTQYF. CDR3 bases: TGCGCCACCATTTCAGGGGCAGATACGCAGTATTTT.

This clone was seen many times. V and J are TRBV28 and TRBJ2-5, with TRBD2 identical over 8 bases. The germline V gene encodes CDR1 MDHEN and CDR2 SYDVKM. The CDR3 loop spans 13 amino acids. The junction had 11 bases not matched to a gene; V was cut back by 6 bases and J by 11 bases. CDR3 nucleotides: TGTGCCAGCAGCGGGGGGGCACCGTCGTTACAGTACTTC. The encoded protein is CASSGGAPSLQYF.

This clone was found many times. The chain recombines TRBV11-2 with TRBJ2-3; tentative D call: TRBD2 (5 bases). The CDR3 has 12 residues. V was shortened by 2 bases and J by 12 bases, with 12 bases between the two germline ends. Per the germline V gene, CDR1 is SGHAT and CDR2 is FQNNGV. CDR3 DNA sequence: TGTGCCAGCAGCTTATTCGGGGAGTTCCAGTATTTT. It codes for CASSLFGEFQYF.

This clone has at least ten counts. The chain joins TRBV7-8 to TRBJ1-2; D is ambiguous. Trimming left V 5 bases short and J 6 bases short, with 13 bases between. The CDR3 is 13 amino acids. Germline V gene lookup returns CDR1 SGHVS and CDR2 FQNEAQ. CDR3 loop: CASSPRMWNGYTF. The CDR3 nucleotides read TGTGCCAGCAGCCCCCGGATGTGGAATGGCTACACCTTC.

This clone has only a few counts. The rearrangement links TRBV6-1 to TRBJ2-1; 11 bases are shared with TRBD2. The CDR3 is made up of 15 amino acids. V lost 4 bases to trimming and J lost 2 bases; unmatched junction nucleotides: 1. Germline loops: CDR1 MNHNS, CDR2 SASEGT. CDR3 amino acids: CASSVGLAAYNEQFF. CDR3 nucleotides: TGTGCCAGCAGTGTGGGACTAGCGGCCTACAATGAGCAGTTCTTC.

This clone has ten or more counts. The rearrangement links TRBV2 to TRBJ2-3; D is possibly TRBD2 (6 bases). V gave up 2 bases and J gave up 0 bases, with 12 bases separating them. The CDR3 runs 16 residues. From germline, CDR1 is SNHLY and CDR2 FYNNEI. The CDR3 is CASSESLATSTDTQYF. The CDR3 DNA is TGTGCCAGCAGTGAAAGCCTAGCGACTAGCACAGATACGCAGTATTTT.

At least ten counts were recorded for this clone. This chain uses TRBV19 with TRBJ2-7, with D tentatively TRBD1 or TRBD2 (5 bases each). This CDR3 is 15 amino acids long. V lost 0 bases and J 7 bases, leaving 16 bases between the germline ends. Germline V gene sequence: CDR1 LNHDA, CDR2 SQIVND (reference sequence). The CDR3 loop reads CASSIDWDGQREQYF. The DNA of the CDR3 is TGTGCCAGTAGTATAGACTGGGACGGGCAAAGGGAGCAGTACTTC.

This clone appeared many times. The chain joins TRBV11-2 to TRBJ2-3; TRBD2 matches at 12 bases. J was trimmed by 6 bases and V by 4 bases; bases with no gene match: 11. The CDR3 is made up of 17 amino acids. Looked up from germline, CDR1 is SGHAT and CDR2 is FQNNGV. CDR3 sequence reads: CASSYLLAGGGADTQYF. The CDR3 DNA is TGTGCCAGCAGCTACCTACTAGCGGGAGGAGGCGCGGATACGCAGTATTTT.

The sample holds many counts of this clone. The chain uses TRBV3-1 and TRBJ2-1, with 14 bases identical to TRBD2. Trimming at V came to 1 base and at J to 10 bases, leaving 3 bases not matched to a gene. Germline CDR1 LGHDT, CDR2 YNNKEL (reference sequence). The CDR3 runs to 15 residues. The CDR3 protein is CASSQAGLAGEEQFF. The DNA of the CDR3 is TGTGCCAGCAGCCAAGCGGGACTAGCGGGAGAAGAGCAGTTCTTC.

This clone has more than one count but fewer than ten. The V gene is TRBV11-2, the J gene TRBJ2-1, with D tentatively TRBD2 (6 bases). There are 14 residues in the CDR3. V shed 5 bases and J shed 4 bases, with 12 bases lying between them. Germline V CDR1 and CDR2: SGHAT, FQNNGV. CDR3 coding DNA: TGTGCCAGCAGCCCGAGACTAGAGTACAATGAGCAGTTCTTC. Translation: CASSPRLEYNEQFF.

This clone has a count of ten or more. DNA for the CDR3: TGTGCCAGCAGTCGTCCGGGACTAGTCGGCGAGCAGTACTTC. This sequence encodes CASSRPGLVGEQYF. The V gene is TRBV7-9, the J gene TRBJ2-7; 8 bases line up with TRBD2. Germline V lookup: CDR1 SEHNR, CDR2 FQNEAQ (reference sequence). The CDR3 length is 14 residues. J gave up 6 bases and V 6 bases, and 10 bases lay outside the gene matches. Full variable domain (remainder filled in from reference TRBV7-9 and TRBJ2-7): DTGVSQNPRHKITKRGQNVTFRCDPISEHNRLYWYRQTLGQGPEFLTYFQNEAQLEKSRLLSDRFSAERPKGSFSTLEIQRTEQGDSAMYLCASSRPGLVGEQYFGPGTRLTVT.